The subject of this entry is one TCR beta chain. Authors' data handling: Counts of nucleated cells, estimated from reference gene primer amplification, were obtained. Sequencing used immunoSEQ multiplex PCR; TCRdb keeps in-frame clones, though not all of them. That table furnishes V, J and clone size, whereas the DNA furnished D and trimming. The profile shows fewer than 250,000 clones, around four fifths of them singletons. There are 15 residues in the CDR3. V lost 1 base to trimming and J lost 4 bases; unmatched junction nucleotides: 7. CDR1 is KGHSH and CDR2 is LQKENI in the germline V gene. The data belong to a study of blood T cell repertoires in COVID-19. Overall study context: Collection of acute and convalescent COVID-19 samples took place in the United States, Italy and Spain. T cells, B-cell-depleted T cells, or PBMCs supplied cDNA or gDNA.

This sequence originates from a man between 25 and 39 years old with active or convalescent COVID-19. The material sequenced was peripheral blood. The chain links TRBV18 to TRBJ2-7; 7 bases match TRBD1. The CDR3 reads CASSPHRDSAYEQYF. CDR3 bases: TGTGCCAGCTCACCACACCGGGACAGTGCTTACGAGCAGTACTTC.